This T cell receptor beta chain is drawn from a study of shared clonotypes between healthy human individuals. It was CD45RO-negative cells, positively selected for CCR7, that made up naive CD8 cells, with terminally differentiated effector memory CD45RA+ cells excluded. V shed 0 bases and J shed 1 base, with 7 bases lying between them. This CDR3 contains 14 residues. CDR1 is SGDLS, CDR2 YYNGEE, per germline. Assay used: immunoSEQ multiplex PCR; TCRdb lists only in-frame clones, some missing. The data contain fewer than 1 million clones, roughly 96% of them singletons. Source material: naive CD8+ T cells sorted from blood. The clonotype was recovered from a man under 40 in good health. The rearrangement uses TRBV9 and TRBJ1-1; D is uncertain. The CDR3 DNA is TGTGCCAGCAGCGTAGAAGACGCGAACACTGAAGCTTTCTTT. Translation gives CASSVEDANTEAFF.